This T cell receptor beta chain was recovered during a study of blood T cell repertoires in COVID-19. Per the germline V gene, CDR1 is SGHNT and CDR2 is YYREEE (reference sequence). V dropped 4 bases and J dropped 1 base, with 14 bases sitting between them. The CDR3 consists of 15 residues. Per the original data handling: Quantification of nucleated cells was approximated via reference gene primer amplification. Generated by immunoSEQ multiplex PCR, the TCRdb table keeps only in-frame clones and is missing some. The DNA gave D and trimming, while V, J and clone size come from that table. In the table there are 250,000 or so clones, about 87% of which are singletons. Everyone who took part was roughly 18 to 89 years old, and they came from 20 to 25 US areas. Participants reported their clinical history, and cohort assignment relied on those reports. Those designated as exposed participants met a COVID-19 case within 2 weeks before study entry.

The chain is built from TRBV5-4 and TRBJ1-1, with D possibly being TRBD1 (6 bases). The receptor was derived from a woman between 35 and 50 years old who had been exposed to COVID-19. The sequenced sample consisted of PBMCs or T cells enriched from blood (not recorded which). CDR3 region: CASSQADRWNTEAFF. The CDR3 DNA reads TGTGCCAGCAGCCAGGCGGACAGATGGAACACTGAAGCTTTCTTT. Looking up the rest from reference TRBV5-4 and TRBJ1-1 gives the full variable domain: ETGVTQSPTHLIKTRGQQVTLRCSSQSGHNTVSWYQQALGQGPQFIFQYYREEENGRGNFPPRFSGLQFPNYSSELNVNALELDDSALYLCASSQADRWNTEAFFGQGTRLTVV.